This TCR beta chain was retrieved from a study of blood T cell repertoires in COVID-19. Study information: Samples taken during acute and convalescent COVID-19 were collected in the United States, Italy and Spain.

Adults between roughly 18 and 89 years of age took part from some 25 US areas. Participants in the exposed group had met a COVID-19 case in the 2 weeks before joining the study. Germline CDR1 reads LNHNV; CDR2 reads YYDKDF (reference sequence). There are 15 residues in the CDR3. The J segment lost 7 bases and the V segment lost 8 bases, leaving 13 bases of the junction unmatched. As handled by the study authors: How many nucleated cells were present was estimated from reference gene primer amplification. Profiled with immunoSEQ multiplex PCR; TCRdb holds only in-frame clones, not every one. D and trimming come from the DNA, and the V and J calls and clone size come from that table. The sample includes 120,000 to 150,000 clones, roughly 84% of them seen just once.

The chain joins TRBV15 to TRBJ1-5, with 8 bases fitting TRBD1. The sequenced sample consisted of PBMCs or T cells enriched from blood (not recorded which). This receptor was taken from a woman in her 50s who had been exposed to COVID-19. Written as DNA, the CDR3 is TGTGCCACCGACCCCGGACAGGGAACGAGCCAGCCCCAGCATTTT. Encoded protein: CATDPGQGTSQPQHF.